This T cell receptor beta chain was found in a study of PD-L1 blockade in urothelial cancer. Time point: pretreatment peripheral blood. The V and J ends lost 3 bases and 4 bases respectively, with 8 bases between them. The germline V gene has CDR1 SGHNT and CDR2 YENEEA. This CDR3 spans 13 amino acids. Assay used: immunoSEQ multiplex PCR; TCRdb lists only in-frame clones, some missing. The sample consists of about 52,000 clones, about 80% of them appearing once. This chain links TRBV11-3 with TRBJ2-3; no clear D. This specimen consisted of PBMCs, obtained around atezolizumab (anti-PD-L1) treatment. The receptor comes from a man aged 45-60 years with urothelial cancer. CDR3 sequence reads: CASSFSGPDTQYF. The CDR3 DNA follows: TGTGCCAGCAGCTTTTCAGGCCCAGATACGCAGTATTTT.